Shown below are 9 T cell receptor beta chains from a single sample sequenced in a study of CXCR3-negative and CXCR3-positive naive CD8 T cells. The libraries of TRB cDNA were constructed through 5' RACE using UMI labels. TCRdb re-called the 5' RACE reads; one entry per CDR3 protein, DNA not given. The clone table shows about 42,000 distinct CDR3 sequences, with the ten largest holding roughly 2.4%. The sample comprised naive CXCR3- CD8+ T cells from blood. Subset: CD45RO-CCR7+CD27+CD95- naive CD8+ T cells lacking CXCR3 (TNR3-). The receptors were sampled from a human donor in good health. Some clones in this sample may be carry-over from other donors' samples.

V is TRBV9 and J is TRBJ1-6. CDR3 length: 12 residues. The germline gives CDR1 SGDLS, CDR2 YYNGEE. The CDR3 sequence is CASSGMDLSLHF.

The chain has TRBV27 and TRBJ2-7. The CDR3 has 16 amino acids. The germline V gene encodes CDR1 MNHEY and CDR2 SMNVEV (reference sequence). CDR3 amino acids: CASSSSPAGSSYEQYF.

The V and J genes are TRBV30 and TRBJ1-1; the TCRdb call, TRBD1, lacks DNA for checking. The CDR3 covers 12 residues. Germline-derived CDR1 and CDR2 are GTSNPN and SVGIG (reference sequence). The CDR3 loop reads CAWSGAGGEAFF.

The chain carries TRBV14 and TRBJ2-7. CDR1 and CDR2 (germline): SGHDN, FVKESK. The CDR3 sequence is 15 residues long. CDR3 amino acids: CASSQGRKSSYEQYF.

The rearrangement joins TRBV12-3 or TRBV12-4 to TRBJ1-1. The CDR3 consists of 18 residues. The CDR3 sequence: CASSLRSPGTESNTEAFF.

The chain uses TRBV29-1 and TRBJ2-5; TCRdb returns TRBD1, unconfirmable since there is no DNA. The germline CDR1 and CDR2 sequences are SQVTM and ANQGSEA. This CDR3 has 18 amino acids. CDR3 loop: CSVEGFMQGAFLQETQYF.

CDR3 sequence: CASSQVAGGLSGELFF. The chain carries TRBV4-3 and TRBJ2-2; the D call from TCRdb, TRBD1, cannot be confirmed without DNA. The CDR3 is 16 amino acids. Germline CDR1 and CDR2: LGHNA and YSLEER.

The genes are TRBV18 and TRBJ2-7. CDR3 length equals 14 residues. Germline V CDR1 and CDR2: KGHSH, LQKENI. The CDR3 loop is CASSPRDRSYEQYF. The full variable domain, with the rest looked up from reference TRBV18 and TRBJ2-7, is NAGVMQNPRHLVRRRGQEARLRCSPMKGHSHVYWYRQLPEEGLKFMVYLQKENIIDESGMPKERFSAEFPKEGPSILRIQQVVRGDSAAYFCASSPRDRSYEQYFGPGTRLTVT.

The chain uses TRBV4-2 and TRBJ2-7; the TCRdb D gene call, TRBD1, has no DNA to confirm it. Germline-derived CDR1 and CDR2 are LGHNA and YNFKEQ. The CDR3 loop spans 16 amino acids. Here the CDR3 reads CASSQALGTGDHEQYF.